Detailed here is one TCR beta chain. Its antigen is unidentified. Method: immunoSEQ multiplex PCR; TCRdb's copy keeps in-frame clones and lacks some. This sample has tens of thousands of clones, with approximately 87% found just once. V lost 2 bases to trimming and J lost 2 bases, with 11 bases between them. The CDR3 is made up of 15 amino acids. Germline CDR1 SGHDT, CDR2 YYEEEE. The data were obtained in a study of T cell responses to AZD1222 COVID-19 vaccine. Whole-study findings and limits: Variant regions that are unmutated are reportedly the target of nearly half of spike-specific TCRs.

The sample was peripheral blood, taken 28 days after the second AZD1222 dose. The chain is built from TRBV5-6 and TRBJ1-5; a possible D gene is TRBD1 (5 bases). This receptor was obtained from an adult who received the AZD1222 COVID-19 vaccine. Here the CDR3 reads CASSLGVIGNQPQHF. The CDR3 DNA reads as TGTGCCAGCAGCTTAGGGGTTATCGGCAATCAGCCCCAGCATTTT.